This T cell receptor (beta chain) is drawn from a study of T cell responses to AZD1222 COVID-19 vaccine. Germline CDR1 is KGHSH and CDR2 is LQKENI. The CDR3 totals 15 residues. V was clipped by 6 bases and J by 3 bases, with 17 bases between them. The protocol was immunoSEQ multiplex PCR, while the TCRdb copy is restricted to in-frame clones and leaves out a portion. This table holds around 160,000 clones, about 90% found once. Study-wide results and limits: Regions 160-218 and 743-854 dominated among vaccine-associated CD4 TCRs spanning spike. Baseline serology detected seropositivity in only a handful of AZD1222 recipients. Donors skewed white British and female; clonal diversity was possibly underestimated.

This clone was counted once. What it recognizes is unknown. The gene calls are TRBV18 and TRBJ1-1; perhaps TRBD1 as D (5 bases). The TCR was taken from an adult who received the AZD1222 COVID-19 vaccine. This specimen was peripheral blood, taken 28 days after the second AZD1222 dose. The CDR3 nucleotides are TGTGCCAGCTCGTCCTCGGTGGGGGGGGACACTGAAGCTTTCTTT. It encodes CASSSSVGGDTEAFF.